This T cell receptor beta chain emerged from a study of tumor and adjacent non-tumor tissue in lung cancer. Study-wide context: There were 12 adenocarcinoma, a couple of squamous cell carcinoma and 1 small cell lung cancer cases. Whole-study results and caveats: Tumor TCR diversity, when higher, was linked to shorter survival. TCR diversity was significantly greater in tumor than normal lung tissue.

Three rounds of nested PCR, following a modified ARM-PCR protocol, produced the TCRbeta library. TCRdb processed the multiplex PCR reads anew with MiXCR; each CDR3 protein has one entry. The sample has some 73,000 distinct CDR3 sequences; roughly 80% are singletons. On this clonotype itself: The antigen is undetermined.

No cell sorting was done before RNA was extracted from the tissue. More than 3 cm separated this lung sample from the edge of the tumor. This clonotype was obtained from a man aged 55 to 70 with non-small cell lung cancer. Sequences were obtained from distant non-tumor lung tissue.

CDR3 sequence (DNA): TGTGCCAGCACGATAGGGGAAAATACCGGGGAGCTGTTTTTT. This sequence encodes CASTIGENTGELFF. The chain is built from TRBV6-2 or TRBV6-3 and TRBJ2-2; TRBD1 is a possible D gene (5 bases). The germline CDR1 and CDR2 sequences are MNHEY and SVGEGT. The CDR3 is 14 amino acids. V lost 7 bases and J lost 5, with 14 bases in between.